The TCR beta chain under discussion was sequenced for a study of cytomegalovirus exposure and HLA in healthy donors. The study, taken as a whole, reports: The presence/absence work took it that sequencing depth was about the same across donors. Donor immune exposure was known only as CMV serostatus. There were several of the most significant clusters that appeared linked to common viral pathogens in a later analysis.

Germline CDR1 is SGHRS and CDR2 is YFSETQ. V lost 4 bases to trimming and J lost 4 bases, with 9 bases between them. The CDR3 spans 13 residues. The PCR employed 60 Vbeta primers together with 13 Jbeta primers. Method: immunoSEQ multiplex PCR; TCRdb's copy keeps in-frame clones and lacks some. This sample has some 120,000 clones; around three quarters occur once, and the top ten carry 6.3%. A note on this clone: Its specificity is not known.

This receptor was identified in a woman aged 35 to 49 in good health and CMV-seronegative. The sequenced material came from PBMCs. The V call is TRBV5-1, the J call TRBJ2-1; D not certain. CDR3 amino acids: CASSPGWYNEQFF. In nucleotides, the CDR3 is TGCGCCAGCAGCCCCGGGTGGTACAATGAGCAGTTCTTC.